The 10 T cell receptor beta chains below come from one sample, sequenced in a study of cytomegalovirus exposure and HLA in healthy donors. The PCR was carried out with 60 Vbeta primers and 13 Jbeta primers. Sequencing used immunoSEQ multiplex PCR; TCRdb keeps in-frame clones, though not all of them. Of tens of thousands of clones in the sample, roughly 81% are singletons; the top ten hold roughly 5.3%. The sample taken for sequencing was PBMCs. These receptors all stem from a young woman in good health and CMV-seropositive.

This chain links TRBV27 with TRBJ2-5; D uncertain. The J call may not be correct, given that the DNA end is closer to TRBJ2-7. The germline CDR1 and CDR2 sequences are MNHEY and SMNVEV (reference sequence). CDR3 length: 15 amino acids. Here the CDR3 DNA reads TGTGCCAGCAAACCCCTCCTAGACTTGAGCTACGAGCAGTACTTC. It encodes CASKPLLDLSYEQYF.

The chain employs TRBV28 and TRBJ2-7; TRBD1 agrees at 8 bases. Germline lookup yields CDR1 MDHEN and CDR2 SYDVKM. The CDR3 is 12 amino acids. After removal of 8 bases from V and 3 bases from J, the junction contained 3 bases not matched to a gene. The CDR3, as DNA: TGTGCCAGCGCAGGGGGCCGCTACGAGCAGTACTTC. It specifies CASAGGRYEQYF.

The chain uses TRBV7-8 and TRBJ2-5, with D hard to call. This CDR3 is built from 12 residues. CDR1 is SGHVS and CDR2 is FQNEAQ in the germline V gene. With 5 bases removed from V and 4 bases from J, the gap between germline ends came to 8 bases. This chain's CDR3 is CASSRNGETQYF. In nucleotides, the CDR3 is TGTGCCAGCAGCCGAAACGGAGAGACCCAGTACTTC.

The genes are TRBV9 and TRBJ2-3; TRBD2 matches 10 bases. The germline V gene has CDR1 SGDLS and CDR2 YYNGEE. CDR3 length equals 17 residues. V gave up 4 bases and J gave up 2 bases; unmatched junction bases: 10. DNA for the CDR3: TGTGCCAGCAGCAGGACTAGCGGCGCTACGGCCACAGATACGCAGTATTTT. This codes for CASSRTSGATATDTQYF.

J is TRBJ2-7 and V is TRBV7-6; D is undetermined. V was cut by 0 bases and J by 8 bases, with 11 bases left in between. Germline CDR1 and CDR2: SGHVS and FNYEAQ. The CDR3 length is 13 residues. CDR3 amino acids: CASSLAGDPQQYF. For the CDR3, the DNA is TGTGCCAGCAGCTTAGCGGGCGATCCCCAGCAGTACTTC.

This chain connects TRBV10-3 to TRBJ2-3; 11 nucleotides align to TRBD2. After removal of 0 bases from V and 3 bases from J, the junction contained 11 bases not matched to a gene. Germline CDR1 ENHRY, CDR2 SYGVKD. The CDR3 is 19 amino acids. The CDR3: CAISESRLAGGEWTDTQYF. DNA of the CDR3: TGTGCCATCAGTGAGTCGAGGCTAGCGGGAGGCGAGTGGACAGATACGCAGTATTTT.

The rearrangement joins TRBV7-3 to TRBJ2-3; D is perhaps TRBD2 (5 bases). Germline values: CDR1 SGHTA, CDR2 FQGTGA. Trimming left V 3 bases short and J 2 bases short, with 9 bases between. The CDR3 extends over 14 amino acids. The CDR3 DNA reads as TGTGCCAGCAGCTTGAAACTAGACACAGATACGCAGTATTTT. It translates to CASSLKLDTDTQYF.

The genes are TRBV6-1 and TRBJ1-5; the match to TRBD1 covers 7 bases. CDR3 length equals 13 residues. CDR1 and CDR2 (germline): MNHNS, SASEGT. The junction had 4 bases not matched to a gene; V was cut back by 4 bases and J by 7 bases. The CDR3 coding sequence is TGTGCCAGCAGTGCGACAGGGTTACAGCCCCAGCATTTT. It codes for CASSATGLQPQHF.

In its sample, this clone was seen once. V is TRBV5-1 and J is TRBJ2-7; tentatively, D is TRBD2 (5 bases). V was trimmed by 1 base and J by 0 bases, leaving 8 bases between them. Per the germline V gene, CDR1 is SGHRS and CDR2 is YFSETQ. The CDR3 extends over 14 amino acids. CDR3 sequence (DNA): TGCGCCAGCAGCTTGCTAGCCCCCTCCTACGAGCAGTACTTC. This sequence encodes CASSLLAPSYEQYF.

This chain joins TRBV4-1 and TRBJ1-6; weak D call: TRBD1 (5 bases). The V gene lost 1 base and the J gene lost 4 bases, with 14 bases spanning the gap. CDR3 length: 17 residues. Germline V CDR1 and CDR2: MGHRA, YSYEKL. CDR3 nucleotides: TGCGCCAGCAGCCAAGGCCCTATGGGGGGTTATAATTCACCCCTCCACTTT. Translated: CASSQGPMGGYNSPLHF.